Listed below are T cell receptor beta chains from one sample, sequenced in a study of spatial heterogeneity in lung cancer. TCRdb called the 5' RACE reads again in MiXCR, with one record for every CDR3 protein. The sample lists about 38,000 distinct CDR3 sequences; 5.2% were seen once. The sequencing used PBMCs, collected at surgery. Source of these receptors: a female donor with early-stage non-small cell lung cancer. Both conserved end residues are part of each CDR3. Each record gives: CDR3 protein, CDR3 DNA, D gene, clone size, V gene, J gene. The D gene is left open where the match is weak. Rows may omit the clone size; those that give it use once, few, many or a size class.

CDR3: CASSQRSSGGGTDTQYF
DNA: TGCGCCAGCAGCCAAAGGTCTAGCGGGGGGGGAACAGATACGCAGTATTTT
D: TRBD2
size: many
V: TRBV4-1
J: TRBJ2-3

CDR3: CASRHGLAATGTQYF
DNA: TGTGCCAGCAGGCACGGACTAGCGGCAACAGGGACCCAGTACTTC
D: TRBD2
size: many
V: TRBV6-2/TRBV6-3
J: TRBJ2-5

CDR3: CASSPQGVGNEQFF
DNA: TGCGCCAGCAGCCCCCAGGGGGTCGGGAATGAGCAGTTCTTC
D: TRBD1
size: .
V: TRBV5-1
J: TRBJ2-1

CDR3: CASTPDRVVNYGYTF
DNA: TGTGCCAGCACACCGGACAGGGTAGTCAACTATGGCTACACCTTC
D: TRBD1
size: .
V: TRBV2
J: TRBJ1-2

CDR3: CSVEDLAGGPYNEQFF
DNA: TGCAGCGTTGAAGACCTAGCGGGGGGTCCTTACAATGAGCAGTTCTTC
D: TRBD2
size: few
V: TRBV29-1
J: TRBJ2-1

CDR3: CASMTTGQTQYF
DNA: TGTGCCAGCATGACCACCGGTCAGACCCAGTACTTC
D: .
size: many
V: TRBV2
J: TRBJ2-5

CDR3: CSAGKGGITETQYF
DNA: TGCAGTGCTGGGAAGGGGGGCATTACGGAGACCCAGTACTTC
D: .
size: many
V: TRBV20-1
J: TRBJ2-5

CDR3: CASSSDRVGADTQYF
DNA: TGTGCCAGCAGCTCGGACAGGGTTGGGGCAGATACGCAGTATTTT
D: TRBD1
size: many
V: TRBV13
J: TRBJ2-3

CDR3: CAISESRDTFYGYTF
DNA: TGTGCCATCAGTGAGTCCCGGGACACGTTCTATGGCTACACCTTC
D: .
size: many
V: TRBV10-3
J: TRBJ1-2

CDR3: CASSLAGRETQYF
DNA: TGTGCCAGCAGCTTAGCGGGTCGAGAGACCCAGTACTTC
D: .
size: many
V: TRBV7-2
J: TRBJ2-5

CDR3: CASSPTGQGFYGYTF
DNA: TGTGCCAGCAGCCCTACGGGACAGGGCTTCTATGGCTACACCTTC
D: TRBD1
size: many
V: TRBV11-2
J: TRBJ1-2

CDR3: CASSIDQGQNYGYTF
DNA: TGTGCCAGTAGTATAGATCAGGGGCAAAACTATGGCTACACCTTC
D: .
size: .
V: TRBV19
J: TRBJ1-2

CDR3: CASSSGRGRLNEQFF
DNA: TGTGCCAGCAGCTCCGGGCGGGGGCGATTAAATGAGCAGTTCTTC
D: .
size: few
V: TRBV12-3/TRBV12-4
J: TRBJ2-1

CDR3: CASGWGRGEADTQYF
DNA: TGCGCCAGCGGGTGGGGGCGCGGCGAGGCAGATACGCAGTATTTT
D: .
size: many
V: TRBV5-1
J: TRBJ2-3

CDR3: CSVDRGGTGELFF
DNA: TGCAGCGTTGACCGAGGGGGCACCGGGGAGCTGTTTTTT
D: .
size: .
V: TRBV29-1
J: TRBJ2-2

CDR3: CASSLVGGTPYEQYF
DNA: TGTGCCAGCAGCTTAGTGGGAGGGACCCCCTACGAGCAGTACTTC
D: TRBD2
size: many
V: TRBV7-6
J: TRBJ2-7

CDR3: CASSPTQGIGETQYF
DNA: TGTGCCAGCAGCCCTACCCAAGGGATTGGGGAGACCCAGTACTTC
D: .
size: many
V: TRBV6-5
J: TRBJ2-5

CDR3: CASSLDSRGYGNEQFF
DNA: TGTGCCAGCAGCTTAGATTCGCGGGGATACGGGAATGAGCAGTTCTTC
D: .
size: .
V: TRBV13
J: TRBJ2-1

CDR3: CASSLTGAAYEQYF
DNA: TGTGCCAGCAGTCTGACAGGGGCCGCCTACGAGCAGTACTTC
D: TRBD1
size: many
V: TRBV28
J: TRBJ2-7

CDR3: CASSFSIVGESYNEQFF
DNA: TGTGCCAGCAGTTTTTCCATCGTTGGGGAGTCCTACAATGAGCAGTTCTTC
D: .
size: .
V: TRBV28
J: TRBJ2-1

CDR3: CAISDSGTGRNQPQHF
DNA: TGTGCCATCAGTGACTCCGGGACAGGGCGCAATCAGCCCCAGCATTTT
D: TRBD1
size: many
V: TRBV10-3
J: TRBJ1-5

CDR3: CASGLVQGYGYTF
DNA: TGTGCTAGTGGTTTGGTACAGGGATATGGCTACACCTTC
D: .
size: medium-sized
V: TRBV12-5
J: TRBJ1-2

CDR3: CASSPRQANEKLFF
DNA: TGCGCCAGCAGCCCCCGACAGGCTAATGAAAAACTGTTTTTT
D: .
size: many
V: TRBV4-3
J: TRBJ1-4

CDR3: CASSLVGGEGEQYF
DNA: TGTGCCAGCAGCTTGGTTGGGGGCGAGGGCGAGCAGTACTTC
D: .
size: .
V: TRBV5-4
J: TRBJ2-7

CDR3: CASSLIADYGGYTF
DNA: TGTGCCAGCAGTTTAATAGCAGACTATGGCGGCTACACCTTC
D: .
size: many
V: TRBV12-3/TRBV12-4
J: TRBJ1-2

CDR3: CASSLNLGWQDYGYTF
DNA: TGTGCCAGCAGTTTAAACTTAGGGTGGCAGGACTATGGCTACACCTTC
D: .
size: many
V: TRBV28
J: TRBJ1-2

CDR3: CASSLGHPGTGVRNTIYF
DNA: TGTGCCAGCAGCTTAGGGCACCCCGGGACAGGGGTTAGAAACACCATATATTTT
D: TRBD1
size: many
V: TRBV7-6
J: TRBJ1-3

CDR3: CASSVRRDYGYTF
DNA: TGTGCCAGCAGTGTCCGGCGGGACTATGGCTACACCTTC
D: .
size: medium-sized
V: TRBV25-1
J: TRBJ1-2